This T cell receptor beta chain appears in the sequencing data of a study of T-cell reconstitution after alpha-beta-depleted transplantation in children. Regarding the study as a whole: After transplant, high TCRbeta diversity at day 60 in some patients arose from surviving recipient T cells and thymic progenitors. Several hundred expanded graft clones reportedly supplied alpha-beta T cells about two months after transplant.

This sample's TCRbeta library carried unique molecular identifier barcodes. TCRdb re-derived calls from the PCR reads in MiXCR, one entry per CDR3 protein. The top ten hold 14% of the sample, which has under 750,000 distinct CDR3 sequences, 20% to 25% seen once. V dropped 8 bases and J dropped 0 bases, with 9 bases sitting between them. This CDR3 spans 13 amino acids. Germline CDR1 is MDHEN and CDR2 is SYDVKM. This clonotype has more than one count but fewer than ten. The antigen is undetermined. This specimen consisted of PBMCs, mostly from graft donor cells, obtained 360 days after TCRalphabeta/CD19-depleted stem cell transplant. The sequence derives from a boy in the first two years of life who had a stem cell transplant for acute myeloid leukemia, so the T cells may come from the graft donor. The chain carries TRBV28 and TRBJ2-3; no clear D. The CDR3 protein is CASGSPSTDTQYF. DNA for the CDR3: TGTGCCAGCGGATCTCCTAGCACAGATACGCAGTATTTT.